The entry below gives a single T cell receptor beta chain sequence along with its context. Original processing notes: By means of reference gene primer amplification, nucleated cell counts were estimated. This table comes from immunoSEQ multiplex PCR, and its TCRdb copy is limited to in-frame clones, with some not included. The V and J calls and clone size are taken from that table; D and trimming were inferred from the DNA. The sample has approximately 110,000 clones; 80% to 90% are singletons. The data derive from a study of blood T cell repertoires in COVID-19. Across the study: Acute-phase and convalescent COVID-19 samples originated in the United States, Italy and Spain. PBMCs, B-cell-depleted T cells, or T cells were the source of the cDNA or gDNA that made up the material.

The CDR3 is 21 residues long. Trimming removed 3 bases at V and 0 bases at J, with 26 bases between. Germline loops: CDR1 LNHNV, CDR2 YYDKDF (reference sequence). Sequences were obtained from peripheral blood. This receptor was obtained from a woman older than 75 with acute or convalescent COVID-19. The chain links TRBV15 to TRBJ1-4; possible D gene TRBD1, 5 bases. CDR3 in DNA: TGTGCCACCAGCAGCCGGGGACTGCCTCTACCTGGGCTATCAACTAATGAAAAACTGTTTTTT. Its translation is CATSSRGLPLPGLSTNEKLFF. The whole variable domain, remainder taken from reference TRBV15 and TRBJ1-4, is DAMVIQNPRYQVTQFGKPVTLSCSQTLNHNVMYWYQQKSSQAPKLLFHYYDKDFNNEADTPDNFQSRRPNTSFCFLDIRSPGLGDTAMYLCATSSRGLPLPGLSTNEKLFFGSGTQLSVL.